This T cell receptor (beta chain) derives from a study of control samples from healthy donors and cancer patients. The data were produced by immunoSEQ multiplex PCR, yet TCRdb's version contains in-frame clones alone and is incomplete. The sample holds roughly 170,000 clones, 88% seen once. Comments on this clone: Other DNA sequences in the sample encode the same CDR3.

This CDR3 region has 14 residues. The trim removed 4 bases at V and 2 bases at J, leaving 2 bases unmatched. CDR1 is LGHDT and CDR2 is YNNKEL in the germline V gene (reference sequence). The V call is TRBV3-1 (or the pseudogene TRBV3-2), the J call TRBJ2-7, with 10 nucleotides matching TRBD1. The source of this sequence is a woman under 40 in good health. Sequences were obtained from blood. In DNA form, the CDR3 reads TGTGCCAGCAGCCCGGGGACAGGGGCCTACGAGCAGTACTTC. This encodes CASSPGTGAYEQYF.